The clone carrying this T cell receptor (beta chain) was seen only a few times. These data are taken from a study of identical twins. The CDR3 extends over 14 amino acids. The germline V gene encodes CDR1 SNHLY and CDR2 FYNNEI. V lost 6 bases and J lost 2, with 11 bases in between. With template switching, a universal primer site was added, and the cDNA carried unique molecular identifiers. A single record per CDR3 protein comes from TCRdb applying MiXCR to the 5' RACE reads. The data hold around 480,000 distinct CDR3 sequences, with 13% to 15% observed a single time. The same sample was also used in a study of yellow fever vaccine responses in identical twins.

Material for sequencing was CD4+ T cells sorted from blood. The source is a young woman in good health. The J gene is TRBJ1-5, the V gene TRBV2, with D possibly being TRBD1 (5 bases). The CDR3 DNA reads TGTGCCAGCAGGCCCGACAGTGGCAATCAGCCCCAGCATTTT. Translating it yields CASRPDSGNQPQHF.